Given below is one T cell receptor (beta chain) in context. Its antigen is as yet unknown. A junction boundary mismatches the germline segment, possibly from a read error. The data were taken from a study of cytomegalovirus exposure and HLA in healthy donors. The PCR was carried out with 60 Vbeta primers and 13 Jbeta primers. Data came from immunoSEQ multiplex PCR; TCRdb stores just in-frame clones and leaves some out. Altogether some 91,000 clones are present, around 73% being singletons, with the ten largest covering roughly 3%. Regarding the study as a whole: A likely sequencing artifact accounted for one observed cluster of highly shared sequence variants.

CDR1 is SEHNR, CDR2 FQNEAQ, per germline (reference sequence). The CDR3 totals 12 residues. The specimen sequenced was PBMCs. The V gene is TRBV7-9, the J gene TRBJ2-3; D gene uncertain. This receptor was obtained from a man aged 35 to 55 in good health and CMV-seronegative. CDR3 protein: CSSRPDGDTQYF. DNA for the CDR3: TGTTCCAGCAGGCCAGATGGAGATACGCAGTATTTT.